One and the same sample provided the 5 T cell receptor beta chains below, sequenced in a study of vaccination effects on CD4 cells after COVID-19. TCRdb keeps only in-frame clones here, not all; method: immunoSEQ multiplex PCR. Here the sample spans some 50,000 clones, approximately 81% being singletons. Once cultured for approximately eleven days, the cells underwent separation to obtain CD4+ T cells. Their antigens remain unidentified. The specimen was CD4+ T cells from PBMCs cultured without peptide, collected before COVID-19 vaccination. The receptors derive from a human donor who had a prior SARS-CoV-2 infection.

The J gene is TRBJ2-4, the V gene TRBV5-1; D unresolved. Germline CDR1 and CDR2: SGHRS and YFSETQ. This CDR3 is built from 13 residues. Trimming left V 3 bases short and J 8 bases short, with 12 bases between. The CDR3 is CASSSRGEDIQYF. CDR3 nucleotide sequence: TGCGCCAGCAGCTCCCGAGGCGAAGACATTCAGTACTTC. Full variable domain (rest looked up from reference TRBV5-1 and TRBJ2-4): KAGVTQTPRYLIKTRGQQVTLSCSPISGHRSVSWYQQTPGQGLQFLFEYFSETQRNKGNFPGRFSGRQFSNSRSEMNVSTLELGDSALYLCASSSRGEDIQYFGAGTRLSVL.

This sequence joins TRBV5-1 and TRBJ2-2; 10 bases agree with TRBD1. The V segment lost 4 bases and the J segment 0 bases; nucleotides outside the gene matches: 9. The CDR3 loop spans 18 amino acids. Germline V gene sequence: CDR1 SGHRS, CDR2 YFSETQ. The CDR3 DNA follows: TGCGCCAGCAGCGCCGGAAGAGGACAGGGGGCGAACACCGGGGAGCTGTTTTTT. As protein: CASSAGRGQGANTGELFF.

CDR3 nucleotide sequence: TGTGCCAGCAGCATTCGGGCAAGAGTGGCTGAAGCTTTCTTT. Amino acid sequence: CASSIRARVAEAFF. The chain links TRBV11-3 to TRBJ1-1; D is unresolved. The CDR3 length is 14 residues. Germline V gene data show CDR1 as SGHNT and CDR2 as YENEEA. V was trimmed by 5 bases and J by 6 bases, leaving 16 bases between them.

This clone was seen a few times. V gene TRBV6-2 or TRBV6-3 combines with J gene TRBJ2-1; D is unclear. This CDR3 spans 16 amino acids. Germline V gene sequence: CDR1 MNHEY, CDR2 SVGEGT. V was pared by 6 bases and J by 0 bases, with 15 bases between. The CDR3 coding sequence is TGTGCCAGCAGCCCTGAAAGTGGATTCTCCTACAATGAGCAGTTCTTC. Its protein product is CASSPESGFSYNEQFF.

The chain uses TRBV18 and TRBJ2-3; 9 bases line up with TRBD2. The CDR3 length is 16 residues. V was clipped by 0 bases and J by 1 base; unmatched bases: 2. Germline-derived CDR1 and CDR2 are KGHSH and LQKENI. As DNA, the CDR3 is TGTGCCAGCTCACCACCGGGGACTAGCCGCACAGATACGCAGTATTTT. This codes for CASSPPGTSRTDTQYF.